Sequencing of this T cell receptor (beta chain) was carried out in a study of shared clonotypes between healthy human individuals. It was about 190 ng DNA, some 30,000 T cell genomes, that sorted-subset replicate PCRs used. Some clones are missing from TCRdb's copy, which holds only in-frame ones; the method was immunoSEQ multiplex PCR. The data show 2,500,000 or so clones, with roughly 93% seen just once and roughly 0.39% held by the top ten. CDR3 size: 13 residues. V shed 6 bases and J shed 7 bases, with 13 bases lying between them. Germline assignment: CDR1 MNHEY and CDR2 SMNVEV (reference sequence).

The chain has TRBV27 and TRBJ1-5; perhaps TRBD1 as D (6 bases). Input material: naive CD4+ T cells from PBMCs. The subset denotes: CD45RA+ positively selected. The receptor was derived from a young man in good health. Some clones in this sample may be carry-over from other donors' samples. This chain's CDR3 is CASRGGRGQPQHF. The CDR3, as DNA: TGTGCCAGCAGAGGGGGACGAGGGCAGCCCCAGCATTTT.